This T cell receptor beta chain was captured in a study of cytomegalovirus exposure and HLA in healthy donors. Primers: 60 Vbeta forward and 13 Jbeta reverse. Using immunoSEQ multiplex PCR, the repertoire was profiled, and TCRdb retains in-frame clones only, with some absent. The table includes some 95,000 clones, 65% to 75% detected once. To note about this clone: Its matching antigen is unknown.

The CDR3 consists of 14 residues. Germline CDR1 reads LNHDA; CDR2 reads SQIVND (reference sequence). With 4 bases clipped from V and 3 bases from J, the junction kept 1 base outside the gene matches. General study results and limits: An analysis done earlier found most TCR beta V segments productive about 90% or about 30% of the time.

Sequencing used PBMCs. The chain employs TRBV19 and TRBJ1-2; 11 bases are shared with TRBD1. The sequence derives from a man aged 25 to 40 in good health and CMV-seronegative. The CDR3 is CASSRGQGDYGYTF. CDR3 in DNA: TGTGCCAGTAGTAGGGGACAGGGGGACTATGGCTACACCTTC.